One sample yielded the 4 T cell receptor beta chains listed below, sequenced in a study of CD8 T cells in ankylosing spondylitis. Findings and caveats of the study: A TCR beta motif of seven or eight highly homologous variants appeared characteristic of ankylosing spondylitis blood.

TCRdb analysed the 5' RACE reads with MiXCR anew, one entry per CDR3 protein. The table lists around 450,000 distinct CDR3 sequences, about 24% of them singletons. These receptors are not linked to any known antigen. The material sequenced was blood, either unsorted or a sorted T cell fraction (not recorded which). The source of these receptors is a male donor with ankylosing spondylitis.

This chain joins TRBV19 and TRBJ1-2, with D hard to call. Trimming removed 5 bases from V and 5 bases from J, with 9 bases in between. CDR3 length equals 12 residues. Germline V gene data show CDR1 as LNHDA and CDR2 as SQIVND (reference sequence). The CDR3 loop reads CASSFQSYGYTF. Written as DNA, the CDR3 is TGTGCCAGTAGTTTCCAGTCTTATGGCTACACCTTC.

This clonotype has a handful of counts. The V and J genes are TRBV11-3 and TRBJ1-6; 10 bases are shared with TRBD1. J was trimmed by 8 bases and V by 5 bases; bases with no gene match: 9. CDR3 length: 16 amino acids. The V gene's germline CDR1 is SGHNT and CDR2 YENEEA. The CDR3 DNA reads TGTGCCAGCAGCACCCGACCCGGGACAGGGGATTCACCCCTCCACTTT. Protein product: CASSTRPGTGDSPLHF.

The chain uses TRBV6-1 and TRBJ1-2; D is unresolved. Between the trimmed V and J ends, which lost 0 bases and 4 bases, there was a span of 15 bases. Germline CDR1 is MNHNS and CDR2 is SASEGT. The CDR3 spans 16 residues. The CDR3 bases are TGTGCCAGCAGTGAAGCGCTTCGGGGTCCGGGCTATGGCTACACCTTC. It specifies CASSEALRGPGYGYTF.

This clonotype has only a few counts. The CDR3 nucleotides read TGTGCCTGGAGTGTACGTGGGAGAGCTACAGATACGCAGTATTTT. It is translated as CAWSVRGRATDTQYF. The V call is TRBV30, the J call TRBJ2-3, with D perhaps matching TRBD2 (5 bases). With 0 bases removed from V and 3 bases from J, the gap between germline ends came to 13 bases. The CDR3 runs 15 residues. Germline CDR1 reads GTSNPN; CDR2 reads SVGIG (reference sequence).